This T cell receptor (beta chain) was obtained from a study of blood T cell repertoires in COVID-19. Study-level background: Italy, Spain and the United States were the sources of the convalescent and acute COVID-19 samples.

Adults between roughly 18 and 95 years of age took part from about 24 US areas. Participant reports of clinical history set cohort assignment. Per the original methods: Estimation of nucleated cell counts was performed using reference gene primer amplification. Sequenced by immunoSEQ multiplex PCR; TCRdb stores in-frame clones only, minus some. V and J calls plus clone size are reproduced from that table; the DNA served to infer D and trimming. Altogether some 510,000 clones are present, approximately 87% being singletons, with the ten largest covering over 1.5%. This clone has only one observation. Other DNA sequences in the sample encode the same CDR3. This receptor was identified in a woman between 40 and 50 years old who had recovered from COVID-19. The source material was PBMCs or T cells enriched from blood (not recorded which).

Here the CDR3 DNA reads TGTGCCATCAGTGGAGGACAGGGAGGCTCCTACGAGCAGTACTTC. Translation: CAISGGQGGSYEQYF. This sequence joins TRBV10-3 and TRBJ2-7; 8 nucleotides align to TRBD1. CDR3 size: 15 residues. With 4 bases clipped from V and 0 bases from J, the junction kept 5 bases outside the gene matches. CDR1 and CDR2 (germline): ENHRY, SYGVKD.